The 18 T cell receptor beta chains reported below all come from one sample, sequenced in a study of blood T cells in healthy people across ages (dated by TCRdb to the mid-2010s). The protocol used for the library was 5' RACE. Sequenced on an Illumina HiSeq 2500. A second PCR of roughly 7 to 11 cycles was run with a J-beta primer mix and a sample-barcoded 5' primer. The public reads were reanalyzed by TCRdb: fastp trimming at Q25, MiXCR alignment, in-frame beta chains only. Rows are unified per CDR3 protein, each entry keeping the most common DNA and genes. The sample includes about 640,000 distinct CDR3 sequences, with roughly 43% observed a single time. Together, the top ten hold about 30% of the sample. The material sequenced was blood. The receptors originated from a man older than 75 in good health.

This clonotype has more than one count but fewer than ten. V and J are TRBV5-1 and TRBJ2-1, with unresolved D. Germline values: CDR1 SGHRS, CDR2 YFSETQ. The CDR3 loop spans 12 amino acids. V lost 1 base to trimming and J lost 7 bases, with 6 bases between them. The CDR3 protein is CASSLIENEQFF. Written as DNA, the CDR3 is TGCGCCAGCAGCTTGATAGAAAATGAGCAGTTCTTC.

The chain uses TRBV6-5 and TRBJ2-5; 11 bases fit TRBD1. CDR3 length: 16 amino acids. With V trimmed by 2 bases and J by 3 bases, 5 bases remained unmatched. The germline V gene encodes CDR1 MNHEY and CDR2 SVGAGI. DNA of the CDR3: TGTGCCAGCAGTTACCGGGGACAGGGGGAAAAAGAGACCCAGTACTTC. Protein product: CASSYRGQGEKETQYF.

This clonotype has just a few counts. The genes are TRBV4-3 and TRBJ2-1, with 10 positions matching TRBD2. Trimming took 3 bases from V and 7 from J; bases not matched to a gene: 9. The CDR3 loop spans 16 amino acids. The germline V gene has CDR1 LGHNA and CDR2 YSLEER. The CDR3 reads CASSQEAGGGLNEQFF. CDR3 nucleotides: TGCGCCAGCAGCCAGGAAGCGGGAGGGGGTTTGAATGAGCAGTTCTTC.

Concerning this clonotype: Since a much larger clone is just one base distant, this may be a read error. The J gene is TRBJ2-3, the V gene TRBV7-2; a possible D gene is TRBD2 (5 bases). The CDR3 totals 14 residues. Trimming took 6 bases from V and 2 from J, leaving 12 bases between them. Germline V gene lookup returns CDR1 SGHTA and CDR2 FQGNSA. CDR3 DNA: TGTGCCAGCAGGGAGGACGGGAACACAGATACGCAGTATTTT. Its translation is CASREDGNTDTQYF.

The rearrangement uses TRBV6-6 and TRBJ1-4; unclear D gene. There are 16 residues in the CDR3. V was cut by 3 bases and J by 4 bases, with 15 bases left in between. Germline V gene data show CDR1 as MNHNY and CDR2 as SVGAGI (reference sequence). The CDR3 loop is CASSYIGRRGNEKLFF. The CDR3 DNA sequence: TGTGCCAGCAGTTATATAGGACGGCGTGGTAATGAAAAACTGTTTTTT.

The V call is TRBV6-5, the J call TRBJ2-4; 10 nucleotides match TRBD1. The CDR3 loop spans 14 amino acids. Germline lookup yields CDR1 MNHEY and CDR2 SVGAGI. V trimming: 8 bases; J trimming: 8 bases; junction bases outside the gene matches: 9. The CDR3 bases are TGTGCCAGCTGGGGACAGGGGAAAATCTACATTCAGTACTTC. It specifies CASWGQGKIYIQYF.

The chain carries TRBV20-1 and TRBJ1-2; no definite D call. This CDR3 is built from 13 residues. With 6 bases removed from V and 4 bases from J, the gap between germline ends came to 15 bases. CDR1 DFQATT and CDR2 SNEGSKA come from the germline V gene (reference sequence). The DNA for the CDR3 is TGCAGTGCGTACTTGCCCCCTAGCTATGGCTACACCTTC. Translating it yields CSAYLPPSYGYTF.

In the case of this clonotype: This may arise from a read error, as a much more abundant clone is one base away. CDR3 nucleotide sequence: TGTGCCAGCAGCGTGGGGGGAAGGAACTATGGCTACACCTTC. Its protein product is CASSVGGRNYGYTF. This chain links TRBV7-2 with TRBJ1-2; tentative D call: TRBD1 (5 bases). Germline CDR1 SGHTA, CDR2 FQGNSA. This CDR3 has 14 amino acids. The ends were cut back, 5 bases at V and 2 bases at J, with 12 bases in the middle.

The V gene is TRBV29-1, the J gene TRBJ1-2, with D tentatively TRBD1 (5 bases). Germline CDR1 and CDR2: SQVTM and ANQGSEA. V lost 2 bases to trimming and J lost 4 bases, with 23 bases between them. The CDR3 is 17 residues long. In DNA, the CDR3 is TGCAGCGTTGAACTCAACGGCGCGGGGGTCTCAAGCTATGGCTACACCTTC. Encoded protein: CSVELNGAGVSSYGYTF. Full variable domain (rest looked up from reference TRBV29-1 and TRBJ1-2): SAVISQKPSRDICQRGTSLTIQCQVDSQVTMMFWYRQQPGQSLTLIATANQGSEATYESGFVIDKFPISRPNLTFSTLTVSNMSPEDSSIYLCSVELNGAGVSSYGYTFGSGTRLTVV.

The V call is TRBV4-1, the J call TRBJ2-5; 9 bases are shared with TRBD1. Trimming took 4 bases from V and 5 from J; bases not matched to a gene: 8. The CDR3 has 15 amino acids. Germline V lookup: CDR1 MGHRA, CDR2 YSYEKL. CDR3 protein: CASSPQNRGPETQYF. CDR3 in DNA: TGCGCCAGCAGCCCACAAAACAGGGGGCCGGAGACCCAGTACTTC.

This clonotype turned up a few times. CDR3 coding DNA: TGTGCCAGCTCGGAGACTAGCGGGATAGTCGAGCAGTACTTC. It specifies CASSETSGIVEQYF. The chain recombines TRBV18 with TRBJ2-5; 11 bases fit TRBD2. Near its end, the DNA agrees better with TRBJ2-7, so the J call may be wrong. Germline V gene lookup returns CDR1 KGHSH and CDR2 LQKENI. The CDR3 is made up of 14 amino acids.

Concerning this clonotype: A much larger clone sits a single nucleotide away, making a read error possible. The chain uses TRBV6-2 or TRBV6-3 and TRBJ2-1, with 8 bases fitting TRBD1. CDR3 length: 14 amino acids. CDR1 MNHEY and CDR2 SVGEGT come from the germline V gene. CDR3 sequence (DNA): TGTGCCAGCAGCCGAACGGACAGGGTCAGTGAGCGGTTCTTC. Translation gives CASSRTDRVSERFF.

The rearrangement links TRBV20-1 to TRBJ1-1; D is ambiguous. This CDR3 has 12 residues. CDR1 DFQATT and CDR2 SNEGSKA come from the germline V gene (reference sequence). V gave up 4 bases and J gave up 5 bases, with 11 bases separating them. The CDR3 loop is CSAMDFGTEAFF. CDR3 DNA sequence: TGCAGTGCTATGGATTTTGGTACTGAAGCTTTCTTT.

V gene TRBV6-2 or TRBV6-3 combines with J gene TRBJ2-3; D uncertain. The germline CDR1 and CDR2 sequences are MNHEY and SVGEGT. V was trimmed by 0 bases and J by 3 bases, leaving 10 bases between them. The CDR3 consists of 15 residues. In DNA form, the CDR3 reads TGTGCCAGCAGTTACTCACGTTGGTTAACAGATACGCAGTATTTT. It codes for CASSYSRWLTDTQYF.

CDR3 region: CASSFRRGLRVDYTF. The CDR3 DNA reads as TGTGCCAGCAGTTTTCGTAGAGGACTTAGGGTTGACTACACCTTC. V gene TRBV27 combines with J gene TRBJ1-2; no reliable D call. The germline V gene encodes CDR1 MNHEY and CDR2 SMNVEV (reference sequence). V gave up 3 bases and J gave up 10 bases, with 21 bases separating them. This CDR3 comprises 15 residues.

V and J are TRBV14 and TRBJ2-1; 10 bases map to TRBD1. The CDR3 length is 15 residues. Losses at the gene ends were 1 base for V and 4 bases for J; bases not matched to a gene: 1. From germline, CDR1 is SGHDN and CDR2 FVKESK. The chain's CDR3 is CASSQGGQGYNEQFF. For the CDR3, the DNA is TGTGCCAGCAGCCAAGGGGGACAGGGGTACAATGAGCAGTTCTTC.

This clonotype occurred many times. The rearrangement links TRBV4-2 to TRBJ1-4, with D unresolved. Trimming shortened V by 1 base and J by 7 bases, and 13 bases separated the two germline ends. Germline V CDR1 and CDR2: LGHNA, YNFKEQ. CDR3 length: 15 amino acids. The CDR3 nucleotides read TGTGCCAGCAGCCAAGGGAGGGTGGAGGGTGAAAAACTGTTTTTT. Protein product: CASSQGRVEGEKLFF.

This chain links TRBV6-2 or TRBV6-3 with TRBJ2-5, with D perhaps TRBD2 (6 bases). TRBJ2-7 explains the end of the DNA better; the J call may be wrong. CDR3 length equals 12 residues. Germline CDR1 reads MNHEY; CDR2 reads SVGEGT. CDR3 sequence reads: CASSYRGGEQYF. CDR3 bases: TGTGCCAGCAGTTACCGGGGAGGCGAGCAGTACTTC.